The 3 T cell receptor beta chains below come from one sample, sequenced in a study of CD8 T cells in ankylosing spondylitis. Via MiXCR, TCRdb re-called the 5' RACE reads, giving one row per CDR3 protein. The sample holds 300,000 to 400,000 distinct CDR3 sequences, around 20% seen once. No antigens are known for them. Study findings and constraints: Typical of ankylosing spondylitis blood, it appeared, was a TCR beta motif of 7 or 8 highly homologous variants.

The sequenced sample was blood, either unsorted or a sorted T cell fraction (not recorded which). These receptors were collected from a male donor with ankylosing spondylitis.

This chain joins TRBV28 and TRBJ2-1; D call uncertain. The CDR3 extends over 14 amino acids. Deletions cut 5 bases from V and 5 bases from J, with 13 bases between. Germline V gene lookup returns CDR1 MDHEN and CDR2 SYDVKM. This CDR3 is CASSLPSRNNEQFF. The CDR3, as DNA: TGTGCCAGCAGTCTCCCCTCTAGGAACAATGAGCAGTTCTTC.

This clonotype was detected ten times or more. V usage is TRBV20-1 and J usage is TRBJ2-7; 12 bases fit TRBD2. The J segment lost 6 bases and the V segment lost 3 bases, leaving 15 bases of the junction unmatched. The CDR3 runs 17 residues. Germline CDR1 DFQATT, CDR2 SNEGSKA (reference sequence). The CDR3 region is CSARRFLAGGMGGEQYF. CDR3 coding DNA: TGCAGTGCTAGGCGGTTCCTAGCGGGAGGGATGGGAGGCGAGCAGTACTTC.

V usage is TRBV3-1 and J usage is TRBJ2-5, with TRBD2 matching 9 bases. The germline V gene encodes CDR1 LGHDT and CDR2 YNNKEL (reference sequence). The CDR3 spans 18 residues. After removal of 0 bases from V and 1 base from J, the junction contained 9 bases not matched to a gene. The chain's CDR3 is CASSQDPRLAEAQETQYF. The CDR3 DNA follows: TGTGCCAGCAGCCAAGATCCAAGACTAGCGGAAGCCCAAGAGACCCAGTACTTC.